These T cell receptor beta chains were read from a single sample in a study of blood T cells in healthy people across ages. TCRdb processed the 5' RACE reads anew with MiXCR; each CDR3 protein has one entry. The table has under 1,100,000 distinct CDR3 sequences, approximately 25% seen once. These sequences were also reported in another study, on T cells of mothers and their children.

Sequencing was performed on blood. The receptors shown here come from a girl between 2 and 10 years old in good health. Both conserved end residues are part of each CDR3. D genes are given only for firm matches. For some rows the clone size is stated as once, few or many, or as a class when expanded; others skip it.

>TRBJ2-2|few|TRBV5-6|.
TGTGCCAGCAGCTCCCAGGACTTGGGGACCGGGGAGCTGTTTTTT
CASSSQDLGTGELFF
>TRBJ2-2|few|TRBV24-1|.
TGTGCCACCAGTGTTACCGGGGAGCTGTTTTTT
CATSVTGELFF
>TRBJ2-1|few|TRBV7-3|TRBD2
TGTGCCAGCAGCAAAAAATCCGGGACTAGCGGATACAATGAGCAGTTCTTC
CASSKKSGTSGYNEQFF
>TRBJ2-5|.|TRBV5-1|.
TGCGCCAGCAGCTTCTCAGCTATCTTAGAGACCCAGTACTTC
CASSFSAILETQYF
>TRBJ2-1|many|TRBV13|.
TGTGCCAGCACCATCGGAGGGGACCCTGAGCAGTTCTTC
CASTIGGDPEQFF
>TRBJ2-2|once|TRBV2|.
TGTGCCAGCAGTGTGTCGGGGACTGAATCCGGGGAGCTGTTTTTT
CASSVSGTESGELFF
>TRBJ2-5|few|TRBV6-2/TRBV6-3|TRBD1
TGTGCCAGCAGTGCGGACAGGCAAGAGACCCAGTACTTC
CASSADRQETQYF
>TRBJ2-1|few|TRBV5-6|TRBD2
TGTGCCAGCAGCTTGGTTGGCGGGAGGGCCTACAATGAGCAGTTCTTC
CASSLVGGRAYNEQFF
>TRBJ1-1|.|TRBV29-1|.
TGCAGCGTTGAAGCCGCACTGAACACTGAAGCTTTCTTT
CSVEAALNTEAFF
>TRBJ1-5|few|TRBV29-1|.
TGCAGCGTTGGCACGGCCGTAAATCAGCCCCAGCATTTT
CSVGTAVNQPQHF
>TRBJ2-4|.|TRBV6-1|TRBD1
TGTGCCAGCAGGGAACCTACAGGGGTAGCCAAAAACATTCAGTACTTC
CASREPTGVAKNIQYF
>TRBJ1-1|few|TRBV7-9|.
TGTGCCAGCAGCTTAAGTTCGGAGGAAGCTTTCTTT
CASSLSSEEAFF
>TRBJ2-7|.|TRBV6-5|TRBD1
TGTGCCAGCAGTTACATGGCAGGGGGCCACGAGCAGTACTTC
CASSYMAGGHEQYF
>TRBJ2-7|.|TRBV29-1|.
TGCAGCGCGGCCGGGAGTGGATCCTACGAGCAGTACTTC
CSAAGSGSYEQYF
>TRBJ2-3|few|TRBV6-5|.
TGTGCCAGCGGGCCGAAGGGGGTGAATACGCAGTATTTT
CASGPKGVNTQYF
>TRBJ2-2|few|TRBV4-1|.
TGCGCCAGCAGCCCGAACCCAGGCCGTATCAACACCGGGGAGCTGTTTTTT
CASSPNPGRINTGELFF
>TRBJ2-1|few|TRBV5-1|.
TGCGCCAGCAGCTTGGTGCAGGGGAACTACAATGAGCAGTTCTTC
CASSLVQGNYNEQFF
>TRBJ1-4|few|TRBV7-2|.
TGTGCCAGCAGCTTAGCACAGATTAATGAAAAACTGTTTTTT
CASSLAQINEKLFF
>TRBJ2-5|few|TRBV6-1|.
TGTGCCAGCAGTGGAGGGACCGAGGAGACCCAGTACTTC
CASSGGTEETQYF
>TRBJ1-2|few|TRBV5-1|TRBD1
TGCGCCAGCAGCGTTCCGGACAGGGTCCACACCTTC
CASSVPDRVHTF
>TRBJ2-3|.|TRBV7-2|.
TGTGCCAGCACCCCTTCGGGGTCCCCAGATACGCAGTATTTT
CASTPSGSPDTQYF
>TRBJ2-5|.|TRBV20-1|TRBD2
TGCAGTGCTAGAGAATTAGCGGGAGAAGAGACCCAGTACTTC
CSARELAGEETQYF
>TRBJ2-5|.|TRBV4-1|.
TGCGCCAGCAGCCAATGGGGGACACAAGAGACCCAGTACTTC
CASSQWGTQETQYF
>TRBJ2-3|.|TRBV28|TRBD2
TGTGCCAGCAGGACTAGCCTAGCGGAGGGGATTTATACGCAGTATTTT
CASRTSLAEGIYTQYF
>TRBJ2-2|few|TRBV12-3/TRBV12-4|TRBD2
TGTGCCAGCAGACCTAGCGGTTCGAACACCGGGGAGCTGTTTTTT
CASRPSGSNTGELFF
>TRBJ2-7|few|TRBV19|.
TGTGCCAGTAGTGGTGACACCGACGAGCAGTACTTC
CASSGDTDEQYF
>TRBJ2-1|.|TRBV29-1|TRBD2
TGCAGCGTTGAGGGGGGACTAGTCAACTCCTACAATGAGCAGTTCTTC
CSVEGGLVNSYNEQFF
>TRBJ1-5|few|TRBV2|.
TGTGCCAGCAGTGAAACGGGGTTCGGCAATCAGCCCCAGCATTTT
CASSETGFGNQPQHF
>TRBJ2-5|many|TRBV5-1|.
TGCGCCAGCAGCCAGGGAGCGGAAGAGACCCAGTACTTC
CASSQGAEETQYF
>TRBJ2-3|.|TRBV6-6|TRBD2
TGTGCCAGCAGTGACATTGCGGGAGGGTTGGATACGCAGTATTTT
CASSDIAGGLDTQYF
>TRBJ1-3|.|TRBV7-2|.
TGTGCCAGCAGCTTAAGCTGGGTGGCCACCATATATTTT
CASSLSWVATIYF
>TRBJ1-2|few|TRBV12-5|.
TGTGCTAGTGGTTTTTCGACAGGCTCTGGGTCTGTCTATGGCTACACCTTC
CASGFSTGSGSVYGYTF
>TRBJ1-2|.|TRBV7-9|.
TGTGCCAGCAGCTTAGTTGGGGGACAACTTAACTATGGCTACACCTTC
CASSLVGGQLNYGYTF
>TRBJ1-1|.|TRBV10-3|.
TGTGCCATCGGGGAAGTTGGGAACACTGAAGCTTTCTTT
CAIGEVGNTEAFF
>TRBJ2-3|few|TRBV4-2|TRBD2
TGTGCCAGCAGCCACGAGGTGGTTCGGGAGGTGTCGGATACGCAGTATTTT
CASSHEVVREVSDTQYF
>TRBJ1-4|few|TRBV5-6|.
TGTGCCAGCAGCTTCATCAATTCGGGTAATGAAAAACTGTTTTTT
CASSFINSGNEKLFF
>TRBJ2-7|.|TRBV3-1|TRBD2
TGTGCCAGCAGCCAGATCGTTTATCGGGCTAGCGGGACAGTCGAGCAGTACTTC
CASSQIVYRASGTVEQYF
>TRBJ1-1|few|TRBV19|.
TGTGCCAGTAGTATAGATCAGAAGGGGACAGAAGCTTTCTTT
CASSIDQKGTEAFF
>TRBJ2-7|.|TRBV6-5|.
TGTGCCAGCAGCCAGGACGGCTCTAACTACGAGCAGTACTTC
CASSQDGSNYEQYF
>TRBJ2-5|.|TRBV19|.
TGTGCCACCTCTTTAGGACCGGGACCCCAAGAGACCCAGTACTTC
CATSLGPGPQETQYF
>TRBJ2-1|.|TRBV29-1|.
TGCAGCGGCCACCAGTCACCCATTCCCAACAGGGAGCAGTTCTTC
CSGHQSPIPNREQFF
>TRBJ1-3|.|TRBV7-9|.
TGTGCCAGCAGCACAGACCTCATCAGTGGAAACACCATATATTTT
CASSTDLISGNTIYF
>TRBJ2-7|.|TRBV5-4|TRBD1
TGTGCCAGCAGCGCGAAACAGGGGGAAGCACGATACGAGCAGTACTTC
CASSAKQGEARYEQYF
>TRBJ2-7|few|TRBV7-2|TRBD1
TGTGCCAGCAGCTCCGGGACAGTAGGCTACGAGCAGTACTTC
CASSSGTVGYEQYF
>TRBJ2-5|.|TRBV7-3|.
TGTGCCAGCAGTCGGGCGCGACAGGAAGAGACCCAGTACTTC
CASSRARQEETQYF
>TRBJ2-5|.|TRBV29-1|.
TGCAGCGTTGATCCAGGGGAAGCCTACCAAGAGACCCAGTACTTC
CSVDPGEAYQETQYF
>TRBJ1-1|.|TRBV20-1|.
TGCAGTGCTAGTAATTCCGGGGGACTGAACACTGAAGCTTTCTTT
CSASNSGGLNTEAFF
>TRBJ2-7|many|TRBV20-1|.
TGCAGTGCTAGAGATGAGGGTATTATCGAGCAGTACTTC
CSARDEGIIEQYF
>TRBJ2-7|few|TRBV12-3/TRBV12-4|TRBD2
TGTGCCAGCAGTCCCAGGACTAGCGGGGGGCGAGAGCAGTACTTC
CASSPRTSGGREQYF
>TRBJ2-4|.|TRBV28|.
TGTGCCAGCAGTTCCATAGCGATGGCCAAAAACATTCAGTACTTC
CASSSIAMAKNIQYF
>TRBJ2-1|.|TRBV7-3|.
TGTGCCAGCAGCCAGTGGGGGGGGCCTTACAATGAGCAGTTCTTC
CASSQWGGPYNEQFF
>TRBJ2-3|.|TRBV15|.
TGTGCCACCAGACTAAACCGGGCCCTCCGCACAGATACGCAGTATTTT
CATRLNRALRTDTQYF
>TRBJ2-1|few|TRBV10-3|.
TGTGCCATCAGTGACCCATTAGTCTATCGGCAGTTCTTC
CAISDPLVYRQFF
>TRBJ2-1|.|TRBV4-2|.
TGTGCCAGCAGCCCGAGTAGGGGTACCTACAATGAGCAGTTCTTC
CASSPSRGTYNEQFF
>TRBJ2-5|.|TRBV20-1|.
TGCAGTGCTGGGGGGCAAGGGGTGGCCCAAGAGACCCAGTACTTC
CSAGGQGVAQETQYF
>TRBJ1-5|.|TRBV5-6|.
TGTGCCAGCAGCTTGGCGACGGACCATAGCAATCAGCCCCAGCATTTT
CASSLATDHSNQPQHF